The next 5 T cell receptor beta chains were all read from a single sample in a study of T cell responses to AZD1222 COVID-19 vaccine. Sequenced by immunoSEQ multiplex PCR; TCRdb stores in-frame clones only, minus some. The sample lists approximately 120,000 clones; 87% were seen once. This specimen consisted of peripheral blood, obtained on day 0 of AZD1222 vaccination. These receptors came from an adult in good health.

The rearrangement joins TRBV28 to TRBJ1-5; maybe TRBD1 (5 bases). CDR1 is MDHEN, CDR2 SYDVKM, per germline. V was cut by 2 bases and J by 2 bases, with 10 bases left in between. The length of the CDR3 is 15 residues. CDR3 sequence: CASSLGLGGNQPQHF. In DNA form, the CDR3 reads TGTGCCAGCAGTTTAGGTTTGGGGGGCAATCAGCCCCAGCATTTT.

J is TRBJ1-3 and V is TRBV29-1; 7 positions agree with TRBD1. Germline V gene data show CDR1 as SQVTM and CDR2 as ANQGSEA. V shed 5 bases, J shed 2 bases, and the junction held 3 bases outside the gene matches. The CDR3 covers 13 residues. CDR3 sequence: CSVQGQAGNTIYF. The CDR3 bases are TGCAGCGTTCAAGGACAGGCTGGAAACACCATATATTTT.

This sequence joins TRBV28 and TRBJ1-4; D unresolved. Trimming pared 7 bases from V and 5 bases from J, leaving 11 bases between. The germline CDR1 and CDR2 sequences are MDHEN and SYDVKM. The CDR3 totals 13 residues. The CDR3 DNA is TGTGCCAGCAACGCGAGGCTAAATGAAAAACTGTTTTTT. Its translation: CASNARLNEKLFF.

The rearrangement joins TRBV5-1 to TRBJ2-3, with a tentative D call TRBD2 (5 bases). The CDR3 is made up of 15 amino acids. V was shortened by 3 bases and J by 0 bases, with 11 bases between the two germline ends. CDR1 and CDR2 (germline): SGHRS, YFSETQ. CDR3 bases: TGCGCCAGCAGCTCCCCTCGCGGGAGCACAGATACGCAGTATTTT. Translation: CASSSPRGSTDTQYF.

The CDR3 DNA is TGTGCCAGCAGTCGTACAGGGGCAACTAATGAAAAACTGTTTTTT. Translated, it gives CASSRTGATNEKLFF. This chain connects TRBV14 to TRBJ1-4; 7 bases fit TRBD1. Germline V lookup: CDR1 SGHDN, CDR2 FVKESK. The CDR3 contains 15 residues. Trimming took 6 bases from V and 0 from J; bases not matched to a gene: 4.